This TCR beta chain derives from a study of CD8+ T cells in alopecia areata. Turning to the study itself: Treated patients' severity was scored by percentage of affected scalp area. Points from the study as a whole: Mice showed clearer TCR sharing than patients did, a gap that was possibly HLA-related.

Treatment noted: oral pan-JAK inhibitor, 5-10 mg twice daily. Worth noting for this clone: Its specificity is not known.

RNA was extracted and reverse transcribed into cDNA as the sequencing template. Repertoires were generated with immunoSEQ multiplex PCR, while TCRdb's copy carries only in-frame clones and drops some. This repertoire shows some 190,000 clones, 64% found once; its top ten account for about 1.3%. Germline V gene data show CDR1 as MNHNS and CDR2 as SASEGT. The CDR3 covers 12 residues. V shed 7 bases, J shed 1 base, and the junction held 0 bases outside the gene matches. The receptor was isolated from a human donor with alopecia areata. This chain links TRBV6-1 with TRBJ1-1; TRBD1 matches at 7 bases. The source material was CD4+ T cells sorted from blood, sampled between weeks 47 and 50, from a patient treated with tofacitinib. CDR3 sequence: CASNRGNTEAFF. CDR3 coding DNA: TGTGCCAGCAACAGGGGGAACACTGAAGCTTTCTTT.